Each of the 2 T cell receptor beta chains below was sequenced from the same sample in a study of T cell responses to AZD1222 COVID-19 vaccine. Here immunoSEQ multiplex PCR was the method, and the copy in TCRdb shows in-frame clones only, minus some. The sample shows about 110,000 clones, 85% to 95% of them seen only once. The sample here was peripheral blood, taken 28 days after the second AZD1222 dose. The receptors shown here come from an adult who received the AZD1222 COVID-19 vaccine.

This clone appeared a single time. Here the CDR3 reads CASSLVRGPGNTIYF. CDR3 nucleotide sequence: TGTGCCAGCAGCTTAGTTAGGGGACCTGGAAACACCATATATTTT. This sequence joins TRBV7-6 and TRBJ1-3, with D maybe TRBD1 (5 bases). CDR3 length equals 15 residues. Trimming pared 1 base from V and 2 bases from J, leaving 9 bases between. The germline gives CDR1 SGHVS, CDR2 FNYEAQ.

The CDR3 sequence is CASSSGLNSPLHF. CDR3 bases: TGTGCCAGCAGTTCCGGGCTTAATTCACCCCTCCACTTT. The chain uses TRBV6-5 and TRBJ1-6; no reliable D call. The CDR3 has 13 residues. V was clipped by 4 bases and J by 6 bases, with 7 bases between them. Germline V lookup: CDR1 MNHEY, CDR2 SVGAGI.